This T cell receptor (beta chain) was obtained from a study of early T cells in non-severe SARS-CoV-2 infection. Findings of the study overall: Anti-spike CD8 specificities were favored by VDJdb matching, whose results missed private and CD4 specificities.

Trimming removed 2 bases at V and 9 bases at J, with 14 bases between. This CDR3 is built from 14 residues. CDR1 is SEHNR and CDR2 is FQNEAQ in the germline V gene (reference sequence). Each CDR3 protein gets one entry after TCRdb re-called the 5' RACE reads with MiXCR. The sample shows around 25,000 distinct CDR3 sequences, approximately 6% of them seen only once. Concerning this clonotype itself: What it binds is not known.

The sequenced sample was whole blood. V and J are TRBV7-9 and TRBJ2-1; D gene ambiguous. The receptor comes from an adult who was a healthcare worker with PCR-confirmed SARS-CoV-2 infection or an uninfected control (not recorded which). The chain's CDR3 is CASSLKGRWGEQFF. DNA of the CDR3: TGTGCCAGCAGCTTAAAGGGCAGGTGGGGTGAGCAGTTCTTC.